This TCR beta chain originates from a study of blood T cell repertoires in COVID-19. Study-wide background: Samples representing acute and convalescent COVID-19 were sourced from the United States, Italy and Spain. Nucleic acid was either cDNA or gDNA, and it came from T cells, B-cell-depleted T cells, or PBMCs.

As handled by the study authors: Estimates of nucleated cell counts were drawn from the amplification of reference gene primers. Assay used: immunoSEQ multiplex PCR; TCRdb lists only in-frame clones, some missing. V and J calls plus clone size are reproduced from that table; the DNA served to infer D and trimming. This sample carries around 250,000 clones, less than 85% of them seen once, and the ten largest clones take roughly 3.1%. Trimming took 3 bases from V and 7 from J, leaving 13 bases between them. This CDR3 spans 14 amino acids. Germline V CDR1 and CDR2: KGHSH, LQKENI. This clone was detected once.

The sequence came from a woman aged 18-35 years with acute or convalescent COVID-19. The rearrangement uses TRBV18 and TRBJ2-1; D perhaps matches TRBD1 (6 bases). The sequenced material came from peripheral blood. The CDR3 here is CASSPGAPGNEQFF. As DNA, the CDR3 is TGTGCCAGCTCACCGGGGGCGCCTGGTAATGAGCAGTTCTTC.